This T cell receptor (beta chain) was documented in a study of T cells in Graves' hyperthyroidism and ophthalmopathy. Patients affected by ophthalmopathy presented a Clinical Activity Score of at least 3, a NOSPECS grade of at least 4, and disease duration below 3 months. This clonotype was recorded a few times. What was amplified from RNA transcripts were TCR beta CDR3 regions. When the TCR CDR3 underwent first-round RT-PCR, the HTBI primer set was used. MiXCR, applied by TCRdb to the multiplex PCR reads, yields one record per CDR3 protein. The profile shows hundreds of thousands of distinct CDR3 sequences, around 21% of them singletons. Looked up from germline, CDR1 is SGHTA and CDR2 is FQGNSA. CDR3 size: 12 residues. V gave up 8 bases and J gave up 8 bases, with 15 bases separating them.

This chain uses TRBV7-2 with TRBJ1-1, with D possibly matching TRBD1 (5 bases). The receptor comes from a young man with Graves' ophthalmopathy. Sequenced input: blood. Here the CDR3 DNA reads TGTGCCAGCCTCTGGGGCCTCACAGAAGCTTTCTTT. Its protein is CASLWGLTEAFF.